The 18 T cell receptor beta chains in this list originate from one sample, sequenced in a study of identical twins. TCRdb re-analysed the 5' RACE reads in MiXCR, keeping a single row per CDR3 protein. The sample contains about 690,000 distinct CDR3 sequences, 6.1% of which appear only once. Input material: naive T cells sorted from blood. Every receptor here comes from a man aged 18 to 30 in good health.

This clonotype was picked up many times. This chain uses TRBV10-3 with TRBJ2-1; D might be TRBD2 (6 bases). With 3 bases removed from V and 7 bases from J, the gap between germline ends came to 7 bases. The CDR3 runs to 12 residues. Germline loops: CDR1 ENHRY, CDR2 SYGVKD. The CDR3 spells CAISDRGNEQFF. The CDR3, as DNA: TGTGCCATCAGTGATCGGGGGAATGAGCAGTTCTTC.

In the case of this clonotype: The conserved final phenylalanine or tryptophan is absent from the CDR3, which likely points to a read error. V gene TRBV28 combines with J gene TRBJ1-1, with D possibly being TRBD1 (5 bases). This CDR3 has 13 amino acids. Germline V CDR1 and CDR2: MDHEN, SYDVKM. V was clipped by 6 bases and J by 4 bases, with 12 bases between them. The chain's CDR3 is CASRGGRGTEAFL. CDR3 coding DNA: TGTGCCAGCAGGGGAGGTAGGGGCACTGAAGCTTTCCTT.

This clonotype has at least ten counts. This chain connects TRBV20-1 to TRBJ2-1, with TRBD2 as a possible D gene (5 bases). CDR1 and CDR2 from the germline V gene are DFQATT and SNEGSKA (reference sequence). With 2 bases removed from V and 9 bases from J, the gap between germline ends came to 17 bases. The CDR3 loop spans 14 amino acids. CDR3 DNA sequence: TGCAGTGCTAGACGTCGGGATCCGAACAGTGAGCAGTTCTTC. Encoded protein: CSARRRDPNSEQFF.

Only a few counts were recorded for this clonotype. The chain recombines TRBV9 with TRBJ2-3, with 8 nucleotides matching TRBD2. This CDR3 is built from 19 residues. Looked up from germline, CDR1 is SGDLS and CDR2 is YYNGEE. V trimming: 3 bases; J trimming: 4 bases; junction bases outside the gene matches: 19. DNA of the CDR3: TGTGCCAGCAGCGGAGGGTGGTCGGAGCGGGAGAGAGCTGCAGATACGCAGTATTTT. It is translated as CASSGGWSERERAADTQYF.

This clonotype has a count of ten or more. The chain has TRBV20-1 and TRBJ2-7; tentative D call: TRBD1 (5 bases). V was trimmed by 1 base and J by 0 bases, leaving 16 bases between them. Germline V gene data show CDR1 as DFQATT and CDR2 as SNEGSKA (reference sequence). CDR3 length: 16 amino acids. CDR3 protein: CSARAQRQSSSYEQYF. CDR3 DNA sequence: TGCAGTGCTAGAGCCCAACGACAGAGCAGCTCCTACGAGCAGTACTTC.

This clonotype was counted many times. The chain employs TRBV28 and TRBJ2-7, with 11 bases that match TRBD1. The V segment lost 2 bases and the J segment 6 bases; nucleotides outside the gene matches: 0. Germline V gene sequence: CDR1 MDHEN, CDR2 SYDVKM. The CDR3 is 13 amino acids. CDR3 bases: TGTGCCAGCAGTTTAGGGACAGGGGGCGAGCAGTACTTC. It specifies CASSLGTGGEQYF.

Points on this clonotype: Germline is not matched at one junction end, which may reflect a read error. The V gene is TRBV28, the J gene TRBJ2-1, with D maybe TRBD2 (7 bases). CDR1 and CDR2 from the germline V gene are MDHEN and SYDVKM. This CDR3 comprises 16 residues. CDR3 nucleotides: TGTGCCTGCAGTTCGTGGTTGGGCGGGGGCGTCAATGAGCAGTTCTTC. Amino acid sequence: CACSSWLGGGVNEQFF. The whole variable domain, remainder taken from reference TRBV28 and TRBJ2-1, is DVKVTQSSRYLVKRTGEKVFLECVQDMDHENMFWYRQDPGLGLRLIYFSYDVKMKEKGDIPEGYSVSREKKERFSLILESASTNQTSMYLCACSSWLGGGVNEQFFGPGTRLTVL.

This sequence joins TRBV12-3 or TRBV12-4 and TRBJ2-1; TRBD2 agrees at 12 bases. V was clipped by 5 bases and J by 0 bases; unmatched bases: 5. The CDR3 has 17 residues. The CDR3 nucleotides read TGTGCCAGCAGTCCAACTAGCGGGGGGAGCTCCTACAATGAGCAGTTCTTC. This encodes CASSPTSGGSSYNEQFF.

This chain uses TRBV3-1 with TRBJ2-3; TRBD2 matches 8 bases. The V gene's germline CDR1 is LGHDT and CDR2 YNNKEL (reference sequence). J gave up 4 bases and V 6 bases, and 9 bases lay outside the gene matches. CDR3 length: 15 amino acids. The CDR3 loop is CASRAGTSDADTQYF. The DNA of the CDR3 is TGTGCCAGCAGGGCCGGGACTAGTGACGCAGATACGCAGTATTTT.

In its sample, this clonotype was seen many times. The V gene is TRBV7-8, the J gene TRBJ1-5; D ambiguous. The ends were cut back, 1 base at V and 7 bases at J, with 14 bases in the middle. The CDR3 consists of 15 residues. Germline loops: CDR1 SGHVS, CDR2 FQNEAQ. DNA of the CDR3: TGTGCCAGCAGCTTAGATAATCGGGTTACGCAGCCCCAGCATTTT. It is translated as CASSLDNRVTQPQHF.

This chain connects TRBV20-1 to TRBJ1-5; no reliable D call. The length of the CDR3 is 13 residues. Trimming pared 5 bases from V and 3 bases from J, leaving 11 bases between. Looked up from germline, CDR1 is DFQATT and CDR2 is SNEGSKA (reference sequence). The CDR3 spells CSAYGPTNQPQHF. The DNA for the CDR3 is TGCAGTGCTTACGGACCGACCAATCAGCCCCAGCATTTT.

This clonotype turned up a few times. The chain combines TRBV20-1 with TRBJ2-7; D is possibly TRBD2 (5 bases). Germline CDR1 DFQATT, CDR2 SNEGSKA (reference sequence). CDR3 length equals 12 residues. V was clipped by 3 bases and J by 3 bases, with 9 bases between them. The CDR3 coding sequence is TGCAGTGCTAGTGAGGGTGGCTACGAGCAGTACTTC. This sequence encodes CSASEGGYEQYF.

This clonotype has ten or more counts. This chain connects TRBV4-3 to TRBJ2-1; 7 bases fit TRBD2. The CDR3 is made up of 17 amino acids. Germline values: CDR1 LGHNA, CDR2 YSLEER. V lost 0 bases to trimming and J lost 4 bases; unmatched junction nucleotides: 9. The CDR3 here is CASSQDSGLGPYNEQFF. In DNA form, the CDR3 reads TGCGCCAGCAGCCAAGATAGCGGACTAGGTCCGTACAATGAGCAGTTCTTC.

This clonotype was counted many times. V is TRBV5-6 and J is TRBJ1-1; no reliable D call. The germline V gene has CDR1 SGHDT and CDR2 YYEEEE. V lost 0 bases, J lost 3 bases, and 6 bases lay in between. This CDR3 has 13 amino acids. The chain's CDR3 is CASSLGRDTEAFF. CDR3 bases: TGTGCCAGCAGCTTGGGTCGGGACACTGAAGCTTTCTTT.

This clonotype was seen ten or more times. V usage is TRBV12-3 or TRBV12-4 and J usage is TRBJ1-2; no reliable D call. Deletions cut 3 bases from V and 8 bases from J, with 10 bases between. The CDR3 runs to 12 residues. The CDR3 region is CASSLAEPGYTF. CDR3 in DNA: TGTGCCAGCAGTTTGGCGGAACCAGGCTACACCTTC.

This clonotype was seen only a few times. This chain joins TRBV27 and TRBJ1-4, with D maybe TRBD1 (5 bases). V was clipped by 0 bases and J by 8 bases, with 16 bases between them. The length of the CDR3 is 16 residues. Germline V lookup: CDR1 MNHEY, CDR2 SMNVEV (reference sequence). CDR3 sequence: CASSLSGGGGNEKLFF. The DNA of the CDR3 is TGTGCCAGCAGTTTATCGGGTGGGGGAGGAAACGAAAAACTGTTTTTT. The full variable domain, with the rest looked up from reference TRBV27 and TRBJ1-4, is EAQVTQNPRYLITVTGKKLTVTCSQNMNHEYMSWYRQDPGLGLRQIYYSMNVEVTDKGDVPEGYKVSRKEKRNFPLILESPSPNQTSLYFCASSLSGGGGNEKLFFGSGTQLSVL.

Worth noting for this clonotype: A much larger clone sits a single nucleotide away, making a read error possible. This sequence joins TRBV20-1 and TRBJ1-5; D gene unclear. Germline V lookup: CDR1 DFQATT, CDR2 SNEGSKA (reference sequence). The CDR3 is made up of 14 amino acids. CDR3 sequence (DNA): TGCAGTGCTAGAGTGGGCGCCCCTGATCAGACCCAGCATTTT. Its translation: CSARVGAPDQTQHF.

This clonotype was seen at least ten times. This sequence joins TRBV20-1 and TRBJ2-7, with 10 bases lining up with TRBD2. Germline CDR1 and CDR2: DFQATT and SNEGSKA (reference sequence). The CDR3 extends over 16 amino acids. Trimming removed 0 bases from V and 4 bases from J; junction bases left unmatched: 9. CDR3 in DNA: TGCAGTGCTAGAGACACCTCTAGCGGGAGAAGGTACGAGCAGTACTTC. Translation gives CSARDTSSGRRYEQYF.